Listed here are 20 T cell receptor beta chains from one sample, sequenced in a study of blood T cell repertoires in COVID-19. This table comes from immunoSEQ multiplex PCR, and its TCRdb copy is limited to in-frame clones, with some not included. The sample lists 250,000 or so clones; almost 90% were seen once. The material sequenced was peripheral blood. Receptors were obtained from a woman aged 60-70 years with acute or convalescent COVID-19.

This clone appeared once. V is TRBV13 and J is TRBJ1-2; 12 bases fit TRBD1. Germline assignment: CDR1 PRHDT and CDR2 FYEKMQ (reference sequence). CDR3 length equals 16 residues. The trim removed 4 bases at V and 2 bases at J, leaving 5 bases unmatched. CDR3 bases: TGTGCCAGCAGCTCAGTGGGGACAGGGGGCAACTATGGCTACACCTTC. Amino acids: CASSSVGTGGNYGYTF.

The chain employs TRBV9 and TRBJ2-7; 7 bases map to TRBD2. J lost 6 bases, V lost 4 bases, and 7 bases had no gene match. The CDR3 is 13 amino acids. Germline lookup yields CDR1 SGDLS and CDR2 YYNGEE. CDR3 sequence: CASSPGEGIEQYF. The DNA of the CDR3 is TGTGCCAGCAGCCCGGGGGAGGGGATCGAGCAGTACTTC.

The chain is built from TRBV6-2 or TRBV6-3 and TRBJ1-2, with a tentative D call TRBD1 (5 bases). Trimming took 6 bases from V and 2 from J, leaving 10 bases between them. The CDR3 runs to 13 residues. CDR1 MNHEY and CDR2 SVGEGT come from the germline V gene. CDR3 sequence reads: CASSDTGNYGYTF. DNA of the CDR3: TGTGCCAGCAGCGACACAGGAAACTATGGCTACACCTTC.

This chain links TRBV18 with TRBJ2-7; 9 bases agree with TRBD1. The CDR3 runs 15 residues. With 4 bases clipped from V and 3 bases from J, the junction kept 7 bases outside the gene matches. CDR1 is KGHSH and CDR2 is LQKENI in the germline V gene. Here the CDR3 DNA reads TGTGCCAGCTCACTGACCCGGGACAGGGTCTACGAGCAGTACTTC. This encodes CASSLTRDRVYEQYF.

The V gene is TRBV12-5, the J gene TRBJ1-2; D possibly corresponds to TRBD1 (5 bases). Trimming took 5 bases from V and 5 from J, leaving 12 bases between them. Germline CDR1 is LGHNT and CDR2 is FRNRAP. CDR3 size: 13 residues. The DNA of the CDR3 is TGTGCTAGTGGTGCAGGGTCGTTTTATGGCTACACCTTC. Its protein product is CASGAGSFYGYTF.

J is TRBJ2-2 and V is TRBV7-2; 7 bases map to TRBD1. Germline V lookup: CDR1 SGHTA, CDR2 FQGNSA. V gave up 1 base and J gave up 4 bases; unmatched junction bases: 6. The CDR3 contains 16 residues. The CDR3 here is CASSLVRGQATGELFF. Written as DNA, the CDR3 is TGTGCCAGCAGCTTAGTAAGGGGGCAGGCCACCGGGGAGCTGTTTTTT.

CDR3 in amino acids: CATSRDSQGYSGANVLTF. CDR3 coding DNA: TGTGCCACCAGCAGGGACTCACAGGGATACTCTGGGGCCAACGTCCTGACTTTC. The V gene is TRBV15, the J gene TRBJ2-6, with D perhaps TRBD1 (6 bases). The CDR3 contains 18 residues. Trimming took 3 bases from V and 0 from J, leaving 15 bases between them. Germline CDR1 is LNHNV and CDR2 is YYDKDF (reference sequence).

A few counts support this clone. J is TRBJ1-2 and V is TRBV28; TRBD1 matches 7 bases. There are 14 residues in the CDR3. J lost 4 bases, V lost 7 bases, and 9 bases had no gene match. Germline V gene sequence: CDR1 MDHEN, CDR2 SYDVKM. The CDR3 loop reads CASTLDRSGYGYTF. In nucleotides, the CDR3 is TGTGCCAGCACCTTGGACAGGTCTGGCTATGGCTACACCTTC.

The chain carries TRBV19 and TRBJ2-3; TRBD2 agrees at 7 bases. Looked up from germline, CDR1 is LNHDA and CDR2 is SQIVND (reference sequence). The length of the CDR3 is 15 residues. J lost 2 bases, V lost 1 base, and 3 bases had no gene match. The CDR3 spells CASSIAGGLTDTQYF. CDR3 nucleotides: TGTGCCAGTAGTATAGCGGGAGGCCTCACAGATACGCAGTATTTT.

Comment on this clone: The junction departs from the called germline gene at one end, perhaps through a read error. The chain carries TRBV6-1 and TRBJ1-3; tentatively, D is TRBD1 (5 bases). Germline values: CDR1 MNHNS, CDR2 SASEGT. CDR3 length: 14 residues. The CDR3 is CASSERGRKGPMNF. CDR3 nucleotides: TGTGCCAGCAGTGAAAGAGGCAGGAAGGGGCCCATGAATTTT.

The V gene is TRBV6-5, the J gene TRBJ2-1; 9 bases map to TRBD2. Germline CDR1 is MNHEY and CDR2 is SVGAGI. The junction had 3 bases not matched to a gene; V was cut back by 2 bases and J by 4 bases. The CDR3 is 15 residues long. The CDR3 DNA is TGTGCCAGCAGTTACGAAGCGGGGGGTTACAATGAGCAGTTCTTC. It codes for CASSYEAGGYNEQFF.

The rearrangement joins TRBV5-1 to TRBJ1-3, with D perhaps TRBD1 (6 bases). CDR1 SGHRS and CDR2 YFSETQ come from the germline V gene. V gave up 2 bases and J gave up 4 bases, with 16 bases separating them. The CDR3 has 16 residues. The CDR3 DNA reads TGCGCCAGCAGCTTCGGGGGGACATCCCGGGGAAACACCATATATTTT. Translated, it gives CASSFGGTSRGNTIYF.

V and J are TRBV5-4 and TRBJ2-4; D gene uncertain. In germline, CDR1 is SGHNT, CDR2 YYREEE (reference sequence). The ends were cut back, 0 bases at V and 0 bases at J, with 10 bases in the middle. The CDR3 runs 16 residues. Here the CDR3 DNA reads TGTGCCAGCAGCTTGGGCGGAACCCTAGCCAAAAACATTCAGTACTTC. Its protein is CASSLGGTLAKNIQYF.

The CDR3 nucleotides are TGCGCCAGCAGTGAGTCCCGTCCGGGACTAGCGGCTAGAAGGGGGTTTTCAGATACGCAGTATTTT. It yields the protein CASSESRPGLAARRGFSDTQYF. The chain is built from TRBV10-1 and TRBJ2-3, with TRBD2 identical over 11 bases. J gave up 4 bases and V 0 bases, and 21 bases lay outside the gene matches. The germline V gene encodes CDR1 WNHNN and CDR2 SYGVQD (reference sequence). The CDR3 has 22 amino acids.

The rearrangement joins TRBV7-8 to TRBJ1-5, with D tentatively TRBD1 (5 bases). Trimming took off 2 bases at V and 3 bases at J, with 11 bases between the two ends. The length of the CDR3 is 15 residues. Germline loops: CDR1 SGHVS, CDR2 FQNEAQ. The CDR3 loop is CASSLTRQLNQPQHF. CDR3 nucleotide sequence: TGTGCCAGCAGCTTAACCCGACAGCTCAATCAGCCCCAGCATTTT.

The chain links TRBV2 to TRBJ2-7; 8 bases match TRBD2. Germline V CDR1 and CDR2: SNHLY, FYNNEI. This CDR3 comprises 13 residues. J was trimmed by 6 bases and V by 6 bases; bases with no gene match: 7. The CDR3 sequence is CASSKGLEFEQYF. Here the CDR3 DNA reads TGTGCCAGCAGCAAGGGACTAGAGTTCGAGCAGTACTTC.

The rearrangement uses TRBV24-1 and TRBJ2-7; D is undetermined. The CDR3 runs to 14 residues. CDR1 and CDR2 from the germline V gene are KGHDR and SFDVKD. Trimming shortened V by 3 bases and J by 3 bases, and 11 bases separated the two germline ends. The CDR3 sequence: CATSDATDGYEQYF. The CDR3 DNA is TGTGCCACCAGTGATGCCACAGACGGCTACGAGCAGTACTTC.

The chain combines TRBV11-3 with TRBJ1-1, with TRBD1 as a possible D gene (6 bases). Deletions cut 5 bases from V and 4 bases from J, with 14 bases between. The CDR3 has 14 residues. Germline lookup yields CDR1 SGHNT and CDR2 YENEEA. The CDR3 bases are TGTGCCAGCAGCCCCGGGGGGCTCGCCACTGAAGCTTTCTTT. Translation: CASSPGGLATEAFF. The full variable domain, in which reference TRBV11-3 and TRBJ1-1 provide the parts outside the CDR3, is EAGVVQSPRYKIIEKKQPVAFWCNPISGHNTLYWYLQNLGQGPELLIRYENEEAVDDSQLPKDRFSAERLKGVDSTLKIQPAELGDSAVYLCASSPGGLATEAFFGQGTRLTVV.

The chain recombines TRBV24-1 with TRBJ1-5; 8 positions match TRBD1. This CDR3 comprises 14 residues. Germline V gene data show CDR1 as KGHDR and CDR2 as SFDVKD. Losses at the gene ends were 2 bases for V and 5 bases for J; bases not matched to a gene: 1. The CDR3 DNA reads TGTGCCACCAGTGATTCAGGGGGCTATCAGCCCCAGCATTTT. Protein sequence: CATSDSGGYQPQHF.

This sequence joins TRBV28 and TRBJ1-5, with a weak D call TRBD1 (5 bases). With 5 bases removed from V and 1 base from J, the gap between germline ends came to 21 bases. The V gene's germline CDR1 is MDHEN and CDR2 SYDVKM. The CDR3 covers 18 residues. As DNA, the CDR3 is TGTGCCAGCAGTAAAACAGGCTACAGAAAGCCAAGCAATCAGCCCCAGCATTTT. Translating it yields CASSKTGYRKPSNQPQHF.